Shown below are 8 T cell receptor beta chains from a single sample sequenced in a study of blood T cell repertoires in COVID-19. The protocol was immunoSEQ multiplex PCR, while the TCRdb copy is restricted to in-frame clones and leaves out a portion. The data contain 160,000 or so clones, approximately 78% of them singletons. The sample comprised peripheral blood. These receptors all stem from a human donor in a cohort sampled during active COVID-19.

This clone was counted a few times. The chain uses TRBV7-2 and TRBJ2-5, with a weak D call TRBD2 (6 bases). The germline gives CDR1 SGHTA, CDR2 FQGNSA. The CDR3 is 13 amino acids. With 4 bases removed from V and 3 bases from J, the gap between germline ends came to 9 bases. The CDR3 bases are TGTGCCAGCAGCTCTCGCGGGGAAGAGACCCAGTACTTC. Translated: CASSSRGEETQYF.

The chain is built from TRBV6-5 and TRBJ2-7; no clear D. Trimming shortened V by 8 bases and J by 1 base, and 3 bases separated the two germline ends. In germline, CDR1 is MNHEY, CDR2 SVGAGI. The CDR3 is made up of 10 amino acids. The CDR3 DNA reads as TGTGCCAGCCGGTCCTACGAGCAGTACTTC. Protein sequence: CASRSYEQYF.

The chain has TRBV4-3 and TRBJ1-4; D gene ambiguous. Trimming took off 4 bases at V and 3 bases at J, with 9 bases between the two ends. Germline lookup yields CDR1 LGHNA and CDR2 YSLEER. This CDR3 has 14 residues. The CDR3 spells CASSPVSANEKLFF. The CDR3 DNA reads TGCGCCAGCAGCCCCGTTAGTGCTAATGAAAAACTGTTTTTT.

This sequence joins TRBV14 and TRBJ1-3; D unresolved. Germline V CDR1 and CDR2: SGHDN, FVKESK. V dropped 2 bases and J dropped 1 base, with 9 bases sitting between them. CDR3 size: 15 residues. In nucleotides, the CDR3 is TGTGCCAGCAGCCAATCGGGTGTATCTGGAAACACCATATATTTT. Translation: CASSQSGVSGNTIYF. The whole variable domain, remainder taken from reference TRBV14 and TRBJ1-3, is EAGVTQFPSHSVIEKGQTVTLRCDPISGHDNLYWYRRVMGKEIKFLLHFVKESKQDESGMPNNRFLAERTGGTYSTLKVQPAELEDSGVYFCASSQSGVSGNTIYFGEGSWLTVV.

The J gene is TRBJ2-2, the V gene TRBV2, with 10 bases aligning to TRBD1. Germline V CDR1 and CDR2: SNHLY, FYNNEI. The CDR3 extends over 15 amino acids. V lost 6 bases to trimming and J lost 1 base; unmatched junction nucleotides: 2. CDR3 loop: CASRGQGMNTGELFF. CDR3 nucleotide sequence: TGTGCCAGCAGGGGACAGGGGATGAACACCGGGGAGCTGTTTTTT.

V usage is TRBV15 and J usage is TRBJ2-1, with D tentatively TRBD2 (8 bases). The germline V gene encodes CDR1 LNHNV and CDR2 YYDKDF (reference sequence). The CDR3 has 14 amino acids. V was shortened by 3 bases and J by 8 bases, with 14 bases between the two germline ends. The CDR3 spells CATSSTGGGHEQFF. In DNA, the CDR3 is TGTGCCACCAGCAGCACGGGAGGGGGCCATGAGCAGTTCTTC.

This clone appeared a few times. The chain employs TRBV6-5 and TRBJ1-6; D gene ambiguous. Germline assignment: CDR1 MNHEY and CDR2 SVGAGI. V was trimmed by 0 bases and J by 0 bases, leaving 6 bases between them. This CDR3 spans 16 amino acids. CDR3 in DNA: TGTGCCAGCAGTTACTCGAGGAGCTCCTATAATTCACCCCTCCACTTT. Its translation is CASSYSRSSYNSPLHF.

This clone was seen more than once but under ten times. This chain links TRBV30 with TRBJ1-5, with a possible D match to TRBD1 (5 bases). Trimming pared 1 base from V and 3 bases from J, leaving 10 bases between. Germline V gene data show CDR1 as GTSNPN and CDR2 as SVGIG (reference sequence). This CDR3 contains 14 residues. CDR3 loop: CAWSEGTYNQPQHF. CDR3 DNA sequence: TGTGCCTGGAGTGAAGGGACTTACAATCAGCCCCAGCATTTT.